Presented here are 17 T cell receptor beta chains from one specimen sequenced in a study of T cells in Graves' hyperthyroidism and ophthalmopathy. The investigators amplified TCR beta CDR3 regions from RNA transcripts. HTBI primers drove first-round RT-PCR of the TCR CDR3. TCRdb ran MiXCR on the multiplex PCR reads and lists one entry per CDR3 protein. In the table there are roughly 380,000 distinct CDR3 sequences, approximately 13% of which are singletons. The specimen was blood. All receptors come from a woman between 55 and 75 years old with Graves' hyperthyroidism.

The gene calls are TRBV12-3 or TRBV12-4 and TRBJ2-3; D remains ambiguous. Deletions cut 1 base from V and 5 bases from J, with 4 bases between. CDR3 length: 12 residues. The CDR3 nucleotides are TGTGCCAGCAGTTTAGAGGTAGATACGCAGTATTTT. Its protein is CASSLEVDTQYF.

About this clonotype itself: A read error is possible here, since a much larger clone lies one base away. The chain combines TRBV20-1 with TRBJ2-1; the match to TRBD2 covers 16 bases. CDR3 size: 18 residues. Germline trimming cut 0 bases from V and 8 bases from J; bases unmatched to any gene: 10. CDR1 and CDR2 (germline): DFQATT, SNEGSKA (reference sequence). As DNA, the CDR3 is TGCAGTGCTAGAGATCCCCGAGGGACTAGCGGGGGGGGCCATGAGCAGTTCTTC. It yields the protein CSARDPRGTSGGGHEQFF.

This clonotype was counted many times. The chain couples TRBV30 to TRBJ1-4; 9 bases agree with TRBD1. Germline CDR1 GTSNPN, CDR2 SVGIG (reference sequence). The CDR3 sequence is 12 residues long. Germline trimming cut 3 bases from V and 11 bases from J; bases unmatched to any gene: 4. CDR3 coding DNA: TGTGCCTGGAGGACAGGGGGAAAGAAACTGTTTTTT. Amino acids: CAWRTGGKKLFF.

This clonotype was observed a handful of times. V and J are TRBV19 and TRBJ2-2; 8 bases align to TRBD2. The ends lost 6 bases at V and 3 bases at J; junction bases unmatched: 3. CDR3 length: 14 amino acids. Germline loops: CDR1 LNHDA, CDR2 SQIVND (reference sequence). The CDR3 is CASRPSGYTGELFF. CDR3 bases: TGTGCCAGTAGGCCTAGCGGGTACACCGGGGAGCTGTTTTTT.

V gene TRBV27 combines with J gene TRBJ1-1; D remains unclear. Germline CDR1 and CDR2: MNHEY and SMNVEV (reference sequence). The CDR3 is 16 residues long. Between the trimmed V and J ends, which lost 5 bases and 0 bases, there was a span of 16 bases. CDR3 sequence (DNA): TGTGCCAGCAGTCTCCGGGCCGCGATCATGAACACTGAAGCTTTCTTT. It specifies CASSLRAAIMNTEAFF.

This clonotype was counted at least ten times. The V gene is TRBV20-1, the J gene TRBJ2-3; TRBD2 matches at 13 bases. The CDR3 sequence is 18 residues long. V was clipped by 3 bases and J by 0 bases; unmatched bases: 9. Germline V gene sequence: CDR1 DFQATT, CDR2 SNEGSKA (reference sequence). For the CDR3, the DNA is TGCAGTGCTAGGGGCGGACTAGCGGGAGCCTCTAGCACAGATACGCAGTATTTT. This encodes CSARGGLAGASSTDTQYF.

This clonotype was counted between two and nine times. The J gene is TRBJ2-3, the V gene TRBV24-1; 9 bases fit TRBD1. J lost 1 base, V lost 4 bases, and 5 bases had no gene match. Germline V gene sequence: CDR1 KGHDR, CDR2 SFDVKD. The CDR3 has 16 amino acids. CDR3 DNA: TGTGCCACCAGTGACACAGGGGGCGCGGGCACAGATACGCAGTATTTT. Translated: CATSDTGGAGTDTQYF.

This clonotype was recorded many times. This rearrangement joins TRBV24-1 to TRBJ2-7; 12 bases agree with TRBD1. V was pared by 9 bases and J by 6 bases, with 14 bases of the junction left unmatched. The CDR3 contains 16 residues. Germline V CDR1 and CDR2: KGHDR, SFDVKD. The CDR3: CATQPSTGTGGGEQYF. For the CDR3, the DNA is TGTGCCACCCAACCGTCCACCGGGACAGGGGGCGGCGAGCAGTACTTC.

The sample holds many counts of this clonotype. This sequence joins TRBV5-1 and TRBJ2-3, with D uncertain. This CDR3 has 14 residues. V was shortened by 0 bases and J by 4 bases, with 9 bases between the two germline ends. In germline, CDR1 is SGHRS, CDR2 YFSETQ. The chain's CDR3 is CASSLGGEADTQYF. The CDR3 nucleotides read TGCGCCAGCAGCTTGGGAGGAGAAGCAGATACGCAGTATTTT.

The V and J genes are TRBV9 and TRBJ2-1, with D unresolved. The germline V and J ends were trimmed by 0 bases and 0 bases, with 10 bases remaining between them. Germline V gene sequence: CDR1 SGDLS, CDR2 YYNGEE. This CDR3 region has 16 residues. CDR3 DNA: TGTGCCAGCAGCGTAGGTTGGCGGAGCTCCTACAATGAGCAGTTCTTC. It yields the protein CASSVGWRSSYNEQFF.

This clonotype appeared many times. The CDR3 DNA reads TGCAGTGCTATCTCTAGCGGGAGAGCTTACAATGAGCAGTTCTTC. As protein: CSAISSGRAYNEQFF. The chain couples TRBV20-1 to TRBJ2-1; 10 positions match TRBD2. CDR3 size: 15 residues. Germline V lookup: CDR1 DFQATT, CDR2 SNEGSKA (reference sequence). The ends lost 4 bases at V and 4 bases at J; junction bases unmatched: 7.

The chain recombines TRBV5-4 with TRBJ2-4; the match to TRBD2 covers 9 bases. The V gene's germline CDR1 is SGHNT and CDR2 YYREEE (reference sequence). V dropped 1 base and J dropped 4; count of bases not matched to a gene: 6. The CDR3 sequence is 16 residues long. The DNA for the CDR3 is TGTGCCAGCAGCTTGTTTAGCGGGAGTGCAAAAAACATTCAGTACTTC. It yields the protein CASSLFSGSAKNIQYF.

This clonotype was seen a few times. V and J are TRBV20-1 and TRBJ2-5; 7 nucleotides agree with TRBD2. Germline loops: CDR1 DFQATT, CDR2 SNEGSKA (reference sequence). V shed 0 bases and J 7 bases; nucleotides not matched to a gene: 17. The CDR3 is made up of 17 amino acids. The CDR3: CSARDAGTAGVFGTQYF. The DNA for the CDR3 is TGCAGTGCTAGAGATGCGGGGACCGCGGGGGTGTTCGGGACCCAGTACTTC.

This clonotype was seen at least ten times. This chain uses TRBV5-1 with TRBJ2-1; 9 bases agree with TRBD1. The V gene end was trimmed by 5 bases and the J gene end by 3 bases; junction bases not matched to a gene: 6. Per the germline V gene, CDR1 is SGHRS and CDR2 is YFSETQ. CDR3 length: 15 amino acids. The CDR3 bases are TGCGCCAGCAGTCCCGGACAGGGGAGCTACAATGAGCAGTTCTTC. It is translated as CASSPGQGSYNEQFF. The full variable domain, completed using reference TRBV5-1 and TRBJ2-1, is KAGVTQTPRYLIKTRGQQVTLSCSPISGHRSVSWYQQTPGQGLQFLFEYFSETQRNKGNFPGRFSGRQFSNSRSEMNVSTLELGDSALYLCASSPGQGSYNEQFFGPGTRLTVL.

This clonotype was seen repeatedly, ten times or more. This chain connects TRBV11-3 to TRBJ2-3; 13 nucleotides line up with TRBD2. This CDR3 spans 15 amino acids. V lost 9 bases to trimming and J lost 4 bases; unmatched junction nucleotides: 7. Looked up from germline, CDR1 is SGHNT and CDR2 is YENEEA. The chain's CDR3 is CASRLAGGLADTQYF. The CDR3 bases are TGTGCCAGTAGACTAGCGGGAGGTCTCGCAGATACGCAGTATTTT.

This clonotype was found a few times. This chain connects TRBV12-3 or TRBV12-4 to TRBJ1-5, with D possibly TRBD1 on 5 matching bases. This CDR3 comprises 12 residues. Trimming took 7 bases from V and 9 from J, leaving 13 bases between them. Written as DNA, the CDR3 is TGTGCCAGCACCCCGGGTGGGGGGCCCCAGCATTTT. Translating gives CASTPGGGPQHF.

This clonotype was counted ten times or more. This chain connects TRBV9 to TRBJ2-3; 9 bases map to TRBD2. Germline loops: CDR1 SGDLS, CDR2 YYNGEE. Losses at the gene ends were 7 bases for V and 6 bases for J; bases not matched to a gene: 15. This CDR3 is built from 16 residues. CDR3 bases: TGTGCCAGCTCGCAGTCTAGCGGGATGCTTGGGGATACGCAGTATTTT. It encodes CASSQSSGMLGDTQYF.